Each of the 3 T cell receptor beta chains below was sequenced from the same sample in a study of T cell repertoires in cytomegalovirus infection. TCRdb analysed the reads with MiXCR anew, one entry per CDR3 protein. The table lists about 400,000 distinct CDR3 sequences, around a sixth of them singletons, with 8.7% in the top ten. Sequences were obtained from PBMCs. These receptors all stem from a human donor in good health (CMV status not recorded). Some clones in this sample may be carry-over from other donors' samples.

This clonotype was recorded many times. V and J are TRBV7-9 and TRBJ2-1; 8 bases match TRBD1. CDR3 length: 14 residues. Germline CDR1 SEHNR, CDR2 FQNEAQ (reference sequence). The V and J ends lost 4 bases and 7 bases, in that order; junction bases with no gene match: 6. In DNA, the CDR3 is TGTGCCAGCAGCTCGACAGGGGAGAAAAATGAGCAGTTCTTC. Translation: CASSSTGEKNEQFF.

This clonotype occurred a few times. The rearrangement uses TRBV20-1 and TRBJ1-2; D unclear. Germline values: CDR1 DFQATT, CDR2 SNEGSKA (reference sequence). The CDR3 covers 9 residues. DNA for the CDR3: TGCAGCGCAAACTATGGCTACACCTTC. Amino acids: CSANYGYTF.

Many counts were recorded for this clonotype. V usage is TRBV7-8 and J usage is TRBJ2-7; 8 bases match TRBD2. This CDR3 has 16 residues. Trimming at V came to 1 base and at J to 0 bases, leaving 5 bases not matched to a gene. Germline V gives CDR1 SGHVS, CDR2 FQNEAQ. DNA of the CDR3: TGTGCCAGCAGCTTAGTCGTCAGCGGGAGCTCCTACGAGCAGTACTTC. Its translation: CASSLVVSGSSYEQYF.